The entry below describes one T cell receptor (beta chain). Its target is unknown. The study subjected TCRalpha and TCRbeta cDNA to two nested PCRs of 16 and 9 cycles. Using the 5' RACE reads, TCRdb records one entry per CDR3 protein without DNA. Its clone listing holds approximately 100,000 distinct CDR3 sequences. This sample was taken from a study of monozygotic twins with inflammatory bowel disease. CDR3 length: 13 amino acids. Blood was drawn once per donor, and each sample measured 2 to 2.5 ml. Findings of the study overall: Healthy twins shared more clonotypes with others than IBD patients, most markedly active ones.

The sample taken for sequencing was blood. The source is a human donor with ulcerative colitis or Crohn's disease, or a healthy co-twin of an affected twin (not recorded which). V is TRBV12-3 or TRBV12-4 and J is TRBJ2-7; TCRdb selects TRBD2, and the lack of DNA leaves this call unchecked. CDR3 amino acids: CASSTRTSYEQYF.